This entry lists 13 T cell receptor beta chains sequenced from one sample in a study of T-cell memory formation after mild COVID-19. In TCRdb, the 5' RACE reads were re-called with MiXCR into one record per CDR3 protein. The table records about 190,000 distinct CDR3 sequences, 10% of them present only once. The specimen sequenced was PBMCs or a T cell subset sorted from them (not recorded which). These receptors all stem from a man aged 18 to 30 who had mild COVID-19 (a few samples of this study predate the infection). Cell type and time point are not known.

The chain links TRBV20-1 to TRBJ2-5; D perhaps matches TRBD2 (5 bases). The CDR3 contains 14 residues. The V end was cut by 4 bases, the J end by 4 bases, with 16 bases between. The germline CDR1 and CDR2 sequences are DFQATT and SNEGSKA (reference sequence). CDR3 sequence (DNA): TGCAGTGCTAAAGATCGAACTAGATCAGAGACCCAGTACTTC. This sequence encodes CSAKDRTRSETQYF.

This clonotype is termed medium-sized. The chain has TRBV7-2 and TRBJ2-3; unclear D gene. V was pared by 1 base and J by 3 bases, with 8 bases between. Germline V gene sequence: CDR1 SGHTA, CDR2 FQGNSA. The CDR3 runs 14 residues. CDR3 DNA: TGTGCCAGCAGCTTAGTGGTGGGGACAGATACGCAGTATTTT. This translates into CASSLVVGTDTQYF.

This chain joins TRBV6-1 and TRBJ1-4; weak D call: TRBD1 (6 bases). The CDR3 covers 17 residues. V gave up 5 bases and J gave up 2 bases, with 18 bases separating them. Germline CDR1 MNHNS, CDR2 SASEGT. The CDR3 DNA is TGTGCCAGCAGTCGAACGTTGGGGGGCTCGACTAATGAAAAACTGTTTTTT. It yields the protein CASSRTLGGSTNEKLFF.

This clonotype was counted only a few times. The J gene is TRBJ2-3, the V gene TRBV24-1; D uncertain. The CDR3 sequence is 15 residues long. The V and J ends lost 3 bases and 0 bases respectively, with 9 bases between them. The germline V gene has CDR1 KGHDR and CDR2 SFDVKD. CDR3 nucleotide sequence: TGTGCCACCAGTGATGCGACGCCTAGCACAGATACGCAGTATTTT. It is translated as CATSDATPSTDTQYF.

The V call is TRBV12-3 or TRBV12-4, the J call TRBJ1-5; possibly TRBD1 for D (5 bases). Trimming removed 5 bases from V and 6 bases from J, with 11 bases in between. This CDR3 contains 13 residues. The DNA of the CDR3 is TGTGCCAGCAGTGGATCAGGGAGTCAGCCCCAGCATTTT. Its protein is CASSGSGSQPQHF.

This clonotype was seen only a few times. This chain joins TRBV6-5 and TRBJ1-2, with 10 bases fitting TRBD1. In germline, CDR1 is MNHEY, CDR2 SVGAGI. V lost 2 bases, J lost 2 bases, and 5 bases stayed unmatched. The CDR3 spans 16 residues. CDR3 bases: TGTGCCAGCAGTTACGGGGGGGGACAGGGGAACTATGGCTACACCTTC. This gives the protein CASSYGGGQGNYGYTF.

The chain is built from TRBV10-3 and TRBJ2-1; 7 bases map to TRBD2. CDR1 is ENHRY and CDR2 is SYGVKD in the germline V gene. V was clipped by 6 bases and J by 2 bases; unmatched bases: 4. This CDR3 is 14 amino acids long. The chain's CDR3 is CAIRSGLAYNEQFF. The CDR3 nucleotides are TGTGCCATCAGGTCTGGACTAGCCTACAATGAGCAGTTCTTC.

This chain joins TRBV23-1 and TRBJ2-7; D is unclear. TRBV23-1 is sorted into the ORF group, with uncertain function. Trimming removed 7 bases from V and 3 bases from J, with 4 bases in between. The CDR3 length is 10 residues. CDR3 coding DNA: TGCGCCAGCATCCACTACGAGCAGTACTTC. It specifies CASIHYEQYF.

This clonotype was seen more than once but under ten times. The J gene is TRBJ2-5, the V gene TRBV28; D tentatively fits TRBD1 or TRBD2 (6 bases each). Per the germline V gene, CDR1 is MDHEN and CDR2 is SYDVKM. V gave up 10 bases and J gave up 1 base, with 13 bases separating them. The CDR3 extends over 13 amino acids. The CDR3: CATTGASQETQYF. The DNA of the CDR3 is TGTGCCACCACGGGGGCCTCCCAAGAGACCCAGTACTTC.

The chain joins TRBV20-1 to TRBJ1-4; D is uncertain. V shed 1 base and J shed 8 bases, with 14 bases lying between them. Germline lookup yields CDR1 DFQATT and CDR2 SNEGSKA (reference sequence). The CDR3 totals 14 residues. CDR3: CSARVGSQREKLFF. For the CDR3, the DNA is TGCAGTGCTAGAGTGGGGAGCCAGAGAGAAAAACTGTTTTTT.

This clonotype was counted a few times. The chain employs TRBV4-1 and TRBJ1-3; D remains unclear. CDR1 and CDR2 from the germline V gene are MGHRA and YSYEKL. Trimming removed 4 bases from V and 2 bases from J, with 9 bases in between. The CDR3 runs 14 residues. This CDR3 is CASSRGWTGNTIYF. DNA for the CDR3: TGCGCCAGCAGCCGAGGGTGGACTGGAAACACCATATATTTT.

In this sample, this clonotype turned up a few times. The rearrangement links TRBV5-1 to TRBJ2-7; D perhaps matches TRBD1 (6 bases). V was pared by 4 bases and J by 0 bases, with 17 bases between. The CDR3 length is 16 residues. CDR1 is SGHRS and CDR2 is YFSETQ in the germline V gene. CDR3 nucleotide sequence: TGCGCCAGCAGCCCACCCGGGACATCTGTCTCCTACGAGCAGTACTTC. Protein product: CASSPPGTSVSYEQYF.

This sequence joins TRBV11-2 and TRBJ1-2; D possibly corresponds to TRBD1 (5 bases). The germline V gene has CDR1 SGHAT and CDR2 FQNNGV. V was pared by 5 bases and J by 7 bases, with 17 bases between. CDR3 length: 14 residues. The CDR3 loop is CASSPLQGNTGYTF. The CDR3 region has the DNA TGTGCCAGCAGCCCCCTTCAGGGAAATACTGGCTACACCTTC. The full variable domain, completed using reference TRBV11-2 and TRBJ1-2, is EAGVAQSPRYKIIEKRQSVAFWCNPISGHATLYWYQQILGQGPKLLIQFQNNGVVDDSQLPKDRFSAERLKGVDSTLKIQPAKLEDSAVYLCASSPLQGNTGYTFGSGTRLTVV.